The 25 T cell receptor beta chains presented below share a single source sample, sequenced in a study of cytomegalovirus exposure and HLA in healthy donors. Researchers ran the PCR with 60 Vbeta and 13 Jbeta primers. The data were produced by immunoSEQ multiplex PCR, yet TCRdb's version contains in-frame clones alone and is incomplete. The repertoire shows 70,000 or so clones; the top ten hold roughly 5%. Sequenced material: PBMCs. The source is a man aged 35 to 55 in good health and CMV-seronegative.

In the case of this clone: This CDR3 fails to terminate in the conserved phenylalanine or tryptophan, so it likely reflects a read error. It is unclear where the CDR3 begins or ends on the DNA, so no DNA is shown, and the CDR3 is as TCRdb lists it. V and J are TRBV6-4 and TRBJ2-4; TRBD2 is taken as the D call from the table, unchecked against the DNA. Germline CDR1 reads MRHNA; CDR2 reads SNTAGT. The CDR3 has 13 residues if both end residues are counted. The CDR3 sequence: CASSREAGGPLYL.

The CDR3, as DNA: TGTGCCAGCAGCCTAAGCAGGTGGTCCTACGAGCAGTACTTC. Translated: CASSLSRWSYEQYF. V gene TRBV11-3 combines with J gene TRBJ2-7; D uncertain. The CDR3 sequence is 14 residues long. Trimming took 5 bases from V and 1 from J, leaving 12 bases between them. The germline V gene has CDR1 SGHNT and CDR2 YENEEA.

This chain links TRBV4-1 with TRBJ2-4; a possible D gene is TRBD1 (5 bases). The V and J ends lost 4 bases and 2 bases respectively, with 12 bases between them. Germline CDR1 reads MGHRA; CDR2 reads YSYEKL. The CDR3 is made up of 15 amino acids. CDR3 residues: CASSRPDSTKNIQYF. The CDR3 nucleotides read TGCGCCAGCAGCCGTCCTGACAGTACCAAAAACATTCAGTACTTC.

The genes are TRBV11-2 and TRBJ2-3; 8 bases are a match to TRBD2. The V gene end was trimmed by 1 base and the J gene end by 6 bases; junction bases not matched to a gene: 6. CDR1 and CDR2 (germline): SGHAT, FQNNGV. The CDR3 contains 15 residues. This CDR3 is CASSLVRTSRDTQYF. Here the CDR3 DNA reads TGTGCCAGCAGCTTAGTGAGGACTAGCAGGGATACGCAGTATTTT. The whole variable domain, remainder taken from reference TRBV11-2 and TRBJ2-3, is EAGVAQSPRYKIIEKRQSVAFWCNPISGHATLYWYQQILGQGPKLLIQFQNNGVVDDSQLPKDRFSAERLKGVDSTLKIQPAKLEDSAVYLCASSLVRTSRDTQYFGPGTRLTVL.

The CDR3 spells CASTSRREEQFF. DNA of the CDR3: TGTGCCAGCACCTCGAGGCGGGAGGAACAGTTCTTC. V and J are TRBV27 and TRBJ2-1, with 8 bases identical to TRBD2. Germline V lookup: CDR1 MNHEY, CDR2 SMNVEV (reference sequence). Trimming at V came to 7 bases and at J to 13 bases, leaving 9 bases not matched to a gene. This CDR3 is 12 amino acids long.

The CDR3 sequence: CASSLAGTGGYEQYF. The DNA of the CDR3 is TGTGCCAGCAGCTTAGCTGGGACAGGGGGTTACGAGCAGTACTTC. The rearrangement links TRBV7-9 to TRBJ2-7; TRBD1 aligns across 11 bases. Germline V CDR1 and CDR2: SEHNR, FQNEAQ (reference sequence). Trimming removed 0 bases from V and 4 bases from J; junction bases left unmatched: 2. The CDR3 is made up of 15 amino acids.

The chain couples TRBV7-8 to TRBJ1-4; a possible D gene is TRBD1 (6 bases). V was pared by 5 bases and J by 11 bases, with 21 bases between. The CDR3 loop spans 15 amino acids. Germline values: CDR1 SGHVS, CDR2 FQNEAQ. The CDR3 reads CASSPFGTRTGKLFF. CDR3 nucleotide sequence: TGTGCCAGCAGCCCTTTCGGGACACGAACAGGGAAACTGTTTTTT.

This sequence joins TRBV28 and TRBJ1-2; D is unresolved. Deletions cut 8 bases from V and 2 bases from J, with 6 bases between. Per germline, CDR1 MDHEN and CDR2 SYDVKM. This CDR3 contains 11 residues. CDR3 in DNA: TGTGCCAGCGGCGGCAACTATGGCTACACCTTC. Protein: CASGGNYGYTF.

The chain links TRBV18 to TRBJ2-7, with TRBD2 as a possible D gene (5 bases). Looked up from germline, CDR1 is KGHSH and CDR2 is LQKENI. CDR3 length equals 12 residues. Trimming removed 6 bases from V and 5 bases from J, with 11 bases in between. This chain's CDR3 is CASSPSSDEQYF. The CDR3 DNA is TGTGCCAGCTCTCCTAGTAGCGACGAGCAGTACTTC.

CDR3 residues: CASSPITSYNEQFF. As DNA, the CDR3 is TGTGCCAGCAGCCCGATAACATCCTACAATGAGCAGTTCTTC. The V gene is TRBV7-2, the J gene TRBJ2-1; D gene ambiguous. The CDR3 spans 14 residues. Germline CDR1 SGHTA, CDR2 FQGNSA. The V and J ends lost 5 bases and 1 base respectively, with 9 bases between them.

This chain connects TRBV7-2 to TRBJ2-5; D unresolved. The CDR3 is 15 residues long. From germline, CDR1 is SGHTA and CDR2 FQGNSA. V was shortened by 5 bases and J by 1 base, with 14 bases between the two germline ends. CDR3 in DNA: TGTGCCAGCAGCCCTCGCCTAGAGATCCAAGAGACCCAGTACTTC. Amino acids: CASSPRLEIQETQYF.

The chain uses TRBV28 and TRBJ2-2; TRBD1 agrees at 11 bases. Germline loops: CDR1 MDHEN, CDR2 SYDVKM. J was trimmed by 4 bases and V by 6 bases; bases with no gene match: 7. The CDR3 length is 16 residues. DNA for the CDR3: TGTGCCAGCAGCCCGGACAGGGGGCTTATCACCGGGGAGCTGTTTTTT. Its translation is CASSPDRGLITGELFF.

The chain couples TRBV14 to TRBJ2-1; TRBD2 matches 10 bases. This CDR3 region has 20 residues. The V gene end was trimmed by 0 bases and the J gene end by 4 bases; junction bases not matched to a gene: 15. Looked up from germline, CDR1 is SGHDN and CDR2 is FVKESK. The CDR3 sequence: CASSQDFGWGVAGGYNEQFF. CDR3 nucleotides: TGTGCCAGCAGCCAAGATTTCGGGTGGGGAGTAGCGGGAGGATACAATGAGCAGTTCTTC.

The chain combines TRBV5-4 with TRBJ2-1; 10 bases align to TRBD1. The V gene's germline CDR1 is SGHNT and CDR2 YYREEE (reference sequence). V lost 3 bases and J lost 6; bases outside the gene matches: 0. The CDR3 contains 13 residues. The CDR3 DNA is TGTGCCAGCAGCTGGACAGGGGGCAATGAGCAGTTCTTC. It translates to CASSWTGGNEQFF.

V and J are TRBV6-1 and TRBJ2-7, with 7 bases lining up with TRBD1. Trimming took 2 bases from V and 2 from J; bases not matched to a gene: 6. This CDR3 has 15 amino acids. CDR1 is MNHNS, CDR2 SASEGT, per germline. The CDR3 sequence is CASSERQGSAYEQYF. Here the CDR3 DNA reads TGTGCCAGCAGTGAACGACAGGGAAGCGCCTACGAGCAGTACTTC.

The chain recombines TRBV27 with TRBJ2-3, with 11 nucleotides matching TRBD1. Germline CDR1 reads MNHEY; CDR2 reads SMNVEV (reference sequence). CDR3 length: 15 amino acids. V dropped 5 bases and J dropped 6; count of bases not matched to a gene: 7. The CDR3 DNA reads TGTGCCAGCAGTGATAAGGGACAGGGGGGGGATACGCAGTATTTT. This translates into CASSDKGQGGDTQYF.

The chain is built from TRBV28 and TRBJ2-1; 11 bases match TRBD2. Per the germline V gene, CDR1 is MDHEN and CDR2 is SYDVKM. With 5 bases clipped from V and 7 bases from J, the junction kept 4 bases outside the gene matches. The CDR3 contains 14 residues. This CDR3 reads CASSPVAGGNEQFF. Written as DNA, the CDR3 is TGTGCCAGCAGTCCCGTAGCGGGAGGGAATGAGCAGTTCTTC.

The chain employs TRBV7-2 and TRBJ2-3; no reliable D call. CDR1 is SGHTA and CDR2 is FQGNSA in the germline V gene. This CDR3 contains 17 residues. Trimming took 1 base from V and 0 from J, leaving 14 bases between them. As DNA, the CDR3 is TGTGCCAGCAGCTTAGATGGGCCTGATATGAGCACAGATACGCAGTATTTT. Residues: CASSLDGPDMSTDTQYF.

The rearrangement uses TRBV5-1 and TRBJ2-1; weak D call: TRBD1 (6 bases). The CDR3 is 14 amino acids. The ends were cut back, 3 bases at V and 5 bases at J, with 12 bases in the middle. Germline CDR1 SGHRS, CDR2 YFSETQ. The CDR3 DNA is TGCGCCAGCAGCTCACCCGGGACACACAATGAGCAGTTCTTC. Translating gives CASSSPGTHNEQFF. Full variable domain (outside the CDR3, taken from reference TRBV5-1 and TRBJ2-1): KAGVTQTPRYLIKTRGQQVTLSCSPISGHRSVSWYQQTPGQGLQFLFEYFSETQRNKGNFPGRFSGRQFSNSRSEMNVSTLELGDSALYLCASSSPGTHNEQFFGPGTRLTVL.

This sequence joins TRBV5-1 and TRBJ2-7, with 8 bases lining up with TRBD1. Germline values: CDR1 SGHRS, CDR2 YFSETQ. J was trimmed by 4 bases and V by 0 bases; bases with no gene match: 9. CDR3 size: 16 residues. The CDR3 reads CASSLGFGQGEYEQYF. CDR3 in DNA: TGCGCCAGCAGCTTGGGGTTCGGACAGGGCGAATACGAGCAGTACTTC. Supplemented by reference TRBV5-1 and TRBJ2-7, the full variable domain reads KAGVTQTPRYLIKTRGQQVTLSCSPISGHRSVSWYQQTPGQGLQFLFEYFSETQRNKGNFPGRFSGRQFSNSRSEMNVSTLELGDSALYLCASSLGFGQGEYEQYFGPGTRLTVT.

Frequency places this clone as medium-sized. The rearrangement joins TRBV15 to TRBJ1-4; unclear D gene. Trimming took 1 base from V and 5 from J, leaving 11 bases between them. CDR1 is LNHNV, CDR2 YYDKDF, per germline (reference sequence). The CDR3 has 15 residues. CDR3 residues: CATSRGTALNEKLFF. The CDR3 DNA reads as TGTGCCACCAGCAGAGGAACAGCCCTGAATGAAAAACTGTTTTTT.

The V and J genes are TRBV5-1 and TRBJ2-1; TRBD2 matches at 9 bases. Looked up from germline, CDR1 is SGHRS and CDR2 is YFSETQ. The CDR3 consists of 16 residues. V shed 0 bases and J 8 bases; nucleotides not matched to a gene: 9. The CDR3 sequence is CASSLERGGAWDEQFF. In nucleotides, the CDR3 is TGCGCCAGCAGCTTGGAACGCGGGGGGGCCTGGGATGAGCAGTTCTTC.

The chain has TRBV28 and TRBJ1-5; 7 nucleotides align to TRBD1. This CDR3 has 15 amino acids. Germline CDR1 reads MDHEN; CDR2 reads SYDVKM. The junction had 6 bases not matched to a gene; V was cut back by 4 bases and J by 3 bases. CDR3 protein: CASSSGTAYNQPQHF. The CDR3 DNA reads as TGTGCCAGCAGTTCCGGGACAGCCTACAATCAGCCCCAGCATTTT.

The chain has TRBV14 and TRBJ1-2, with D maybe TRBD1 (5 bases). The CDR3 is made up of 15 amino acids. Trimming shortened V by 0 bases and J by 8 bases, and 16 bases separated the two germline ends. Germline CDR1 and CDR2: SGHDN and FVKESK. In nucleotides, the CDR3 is TGTGCCAGCAGCCAAGACTGGAAAGGGGTTGAGGGCTACACCTTC. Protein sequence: CASSQDWKGVEGYTF.

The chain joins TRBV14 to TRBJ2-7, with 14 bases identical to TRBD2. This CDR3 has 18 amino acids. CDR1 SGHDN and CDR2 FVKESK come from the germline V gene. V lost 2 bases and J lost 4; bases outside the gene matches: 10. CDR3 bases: TGTGCCAGCAGCCAAAGGACGGGACTAGCGGGAGTGTGGTACGAGCAGTACTTC. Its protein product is CASSQRTGLAGVWYEQYF.